Following are 21 T cell receptor beta chains from one sample sequenced in a study of T-cell reconstitution after alpha-beta-depleted transplantation in children. Overall study findings and caveats: Expanded graft clones, several hundred of them, were reportedly the source of alpha-beta T cells about two months after transplant.

Their target antigens are unknown. This sample's TCRbeta library carried unique molecular identifier barcodes. MiXCR, run by TCRdb on the PCR reads, gives a single entry per CDR3 protein. The sample yields roughly 30,000 distinct CDR3 sequences, around 7% seen once. Here the sequenced sample was peripheral blood, taken 60 days after TCRalphabeta/CD19-depleted stem cell transplant. The receptors come from a child under two years old who had a stem cell transplant for acute myeloid leukemia, so the T cells may come from the graft donor.

This clonotype showed up many times. V usage is TRBV27 and J usage is TRBJ1-6; D remains ambiguous. Per germline, CDR1 MNHEY and CDR2 SMNVEV (reference sequence). The V end lost 7 bases, the J end lost 2 bases, and 9 bases lay between the germline ends. This CDR3 is built from 14 residues. CDR3 protein: CASTARPYNSPLHF. The CDR3 DNA is TGTGCCAGCACCGCCAGACCCTATAATTCACCCCTCCACTTT.

The sample holds many counts of this clonotype. This chain connects TRBV7-6 to TRBJ2-7; D ambiguous. The V gene's germline CDR1 is SGHVS and CDR2 FNYEAQ. V lost 2 bases and J 5 bases, leaving 13 bases between the germline ends. The CDR3 length is 14 residues. CDR3 DNA sequence: TGTGCCAGCAGCTTAAGTCCCACCACTAACGAGCAGTACTTC. It is translated as CASSLSPTTNEQYF.

This clonotype was recorded at least ten times. The rearrangement uses TRBV10-3 and TRBJ2-3; a possible D gene is TRBD1 (6 bases). The germline CDR1 and CDR2 sequences are ENHRY and SYGVKD. CDR3 length equals 12 residues. V was clipped by 7 bases and J by 5 bases, with 10 bases between them. CDR3 coding DNA: TGTGCCATCAAGGACAGCCAAGATACGCAGTATTTT. It yields the protein CAIKDSQDTQYF.

This clonotype was observed many times. This chain links TRBV7-9 with TRBJ2-2; TRBD2 might be the D (5 bases). Germline-derived CDR1 and CDR2 are SEHNR and FQNEAQ (reference sequence). Between the trimmed V and J ends, which lost 5 bases and 2 bases, there was a span of 12 bases. The CDR3 covers 15 residues. The CDR3 protein is CASSPRLSNTGELFF. Written as DNA, the CDR3 is TGTGCCAGCAGCCCCCGACTAAGCAACACCGGGGAGCTGTTTTTT.

This clonotype was counted ten times or more. CDR3 amino acids: CASSDPLAGSYNEQFF. CDR3 nucleotides: TGTGCCAGCAGCGACCCTCTAGCGGGATCCTACAATGAGCAGTTCTTC. The chain is built from TRBV7-9 and TRBJ2-1, with 9 bases matching TRBD2. The CDR3 spans 16 residues. Germline V lookup: CDR1 SEHNR, CDR2 FQNEAQ (reference sequence). Losses at the gene ends were 5 bases for V and 1 base for J; bases not matched to a gene: 6. The whole variable domain, remainder taken from reference TRBV7-9 and TRBJ2-1, is DTGVSQNPRHKITKRGQNVTFRCDPISEHNRLYWYRQTLGQGPEFLTYFQNEAQLEKSRLLSDRFSAERPKGSFSTLEIQRTEQGDSAMYLCASSDPLAGSYNEQFFGPGTRLTVL.

This clonotype was seen at least ten times. This chain uses TRBV5-1 with TRBJ2-5; a weak D match, TRBD2 (7 bases). This CDR3 comprises 15 residues. Trimming left V 4 bases short and J 2 bases short, with 15 bases between. Germline lookup yields CDR1 SGHRS and CDR2 YFSETQ. CDR3 DNA sequence: TGCGCCAGCAGCAGTGTCGGGGGGCTTCAAGAGACCCAGTACTTC. This sequence encodes CASSSVGGLQETQYF.

This clonotype was detected ten times or more. The genes are TRBV20-1 and TRBJ1-5, with D unclear. The CDR3 loop spans 12 amino acids. V lost 3 bases and J lost 5, with 8 bases in between. The germline V gene encodes CDR1 DFQATT and CDR2 SNEGSKA (reference sequence). The CDR3 DNA sequence: TGCAGTGCTAGGGATCGATATCAGCCCCAGCATTTT. It codes for CSARDRYQPQHF.

The genes are TRBV29-1 and TRBJ2-2; D is possibly TRBD1 or TRBD2 (5 bases each). The germline V gene encodes CDR1 SQVTM and CDR2 ANQGSEA. The CDR3 contains 16 residues. The ends were cut back, 7 bases at V and 5 bases at J, with 23 bases in the middle. The CDR3 coding sequence is TGCAGCGCACGGGGCCCGGAGAGGTGTGGGACCGGGGAGCTGTTTTTT. It specifies CSARGPERCGTGELFF.

This clonotype was seen ten or more times. This chain links TRBV7-9 with TRBJ2-7, with no clear D. V gave up 4 bases and J gave up 3 bases, with 7 bases separating them. The CDR3 length is 12 residues. Germline loops: CDR1 SEHNR, CDR2 FQNEAQ (reference sequence). The CDR3 protein is CASSSMSYEQYF. As DNA, the CDR3 is TGTGCCAGCAGCTCCATGAGCTACGAGCAGTACTTC.

This clonotype was observed at least ten times. The chain employs TRBV5-1 and TRBJ1-2; 10 bases match TRBD1. The CDR3 is made up of 15 amino acids. Trimming removed 1 base from V and 8 bases from J; junction bases left unmatched: 8. CDR1 and CDR2 from the germline V gene are SGHRS and YFSETQ. As DNA, the CDR3 is TGCGCCAGCAGCTTGTGGACAGGGGGATCTAGGGGCTACACCTTC. This sequence encodes CASSLWTGGSRGYTF.

This clonotype turned up a few times. The genes are TRBV30 and TRBJ1-2; D is perhaps TRBD1 (5 bases). This CDR3 region has 12 residues. Germline CDR1 GTSNPN, CDR2 SVGIG (reference sequence). V was clipped by 0 bases and J by 4 bases, with 6 bases between them. CDR3 nucleotides: TGTGCCTGGAGTGTGACAGTCTATGGCTACACCTTC. Translated, it gives CAWSVTVYGYTF.

Ten or more counts support this clonotype. The rearrangement links TRBV12-3 or TRBV12-4 to TRBJ2-1, with 7 nucleotides matching TRBD2. The J segment lost 5 bases and the V segment lost 6 bases, leaving 10 bases of the junction unmatched. The CDR3 is 15 amino acids. CDR3 region: CASSLETSANNEQFF. The DNA of the CDR3 is TGTGCCAGCAGCCTGGAAACTAGCGCAAACAATGAGCAGTTCTTC.

This clonotype was recorded at least ten times. The V call is TRBV29-1, the J call TRBJ1-2; weak D call: TRBD1 (5 bases). Trimming pared 7 bases from V and 8 bases from J, leaving 20 bases between. This CDR3 region has 13 residues. Looked up from germline, CDR1 is SQVTM and CDR2 is ANQGSEA. This chain's CDR3 is CSAIDSSPWGYTF. CDR3 nucleotide sequence: TGCAGCGCTATCGACAGTTCGCCGTGGGGCTACACCTTC.

This clonotype was seen repeatedly, ten times or more. The V gene is TRBV5-6, the J gene TRBJ2-7; tentatively, D is TRBD1 (6 bases). Trimming left V 1 base short and J 2 bases short, with 7 bases between. Per the germline V gene, CDR1 is SGHDT and CDR2 is YYEEEE. The CDR3 consists of 13 residues. CDR3 in DNA: TGTGCCAGCAGCTTGACAGGGCCCTACGAGCAGTACTTC. It yields the protein CASSLTGPYEQYF.

The chain carries TRBV5-6 and TRBJ2-1; no reliable D call. CDR1 and CDR2 from the germline V gene are SGHDT and YYEEEE. The CDR3 runs to 15 residues. Trimming cost V 0 bases and J 0 bases, with 7 bases left between them. In DNA, the CDR3 is TGTGCCAGCAGCTTGGGGGTCCACTCCTACAATGAGCAGTTCTTC. This encodes CASSLGVHSYNEQFF.

This chain joins TRBV2 and TRBJ2-5; 7 nucleotides line up with TRBD1. Germline V gives CDR1 SNHLY, CDR2 FYNNEI. The CDR3 totals 15 residues. J gave up 1 base and V 7 bases, and 9 bases lay outside the gene matches. The CDR3 sequence is CASITGEGVQETQYF. For the CDR3, the DNA is TGTGCCAGCATTACAGGGGAAGGGGTCCAAGAGACCCAGTACTTC.

This clonotype was recorded many times. The chain recombines TRBV20-1 with TRBJ1-1; maybe TRBD1 (5 bases). The V gene lost 0 bases and the J gene lost 11 bases, with 25 bases spanning the gap. The CDR3 extends over 16 amino acids. Germline CDR1 reads DFQATT; CDR2 reads SNEGSKA (reference sequence). In DNA, the CDR3 is TGCAGTGCTAGAGATCTCTGGGGGGGGTCGCCATTATGGGCTTTCTTT. The encoded protein is CSARDLWGGSPLWAFF.

This clonotype was recorded many times. The chain combines TRBV27 with TRBJ1-2, with D hard to call. Germline-derived CDR1 and CDR2 are MNHEY and SMNVEV (reference sequence). V was pared by 5 bases and J by 5 bases, with 12 bases between. CDR3 size: 13 residues. The CDR3 here is CASSPDPDYGYTF. The DNA of the CDR3 is TGTGCCAGCAGTCCCGATCCCGATTATGGCTACACCTTC.

This clonotype appeared many times. This chain uses TRBV28 with TRBJ1-2; 9 bases fit TRBD1. The CDR3 covers 16 residues. The junction had 13 bases not matched to a gene; V was cut back by 6 bases and J by 5 bases. Germline V gene data show CDR1 as MDHEN and CDR2 as SYDVKM. Here the CDR3 DNA reads TGTGCCAGCAGCCCTTACCCGACAGGGGGAGGGTATGGCTACACCTTC. Its translation: CASSPYPTGGGYGYTF.

The table lists this clonotype with many counts. The rearrangement links TRBV20-1 to TRBJ2-1; D uncertain. Trimming cost V 3 bases and J 2 bases, with 11 bases left between them. Germline assignment: CDR1 DFQATT and CDR2 SNEGSKA (reference sequence). CDR3 length equals 14 residues. CDR3 bases: TGCAGTGCTAGCTTGGCGGTTACCTACAATGAGCAGTTCTTC. Amino acids: CSASLAVTYNEQFF.

This clonotype appeared many times. V is TRBV6-1 and J is TRBJ2-7; D is uncertain. Germline V lookup: CDR1 MNHNS, CDR2 SASEGT. V lost 5 bases, J lost 9 bases, and 11 bases lay in between. This CDR3 comprises 11 residues. CDR3 in amino acids: CASSFNAGQYF. As DNA, the CDR3 is TGTGCCAGCAGTTTCAACGCAGGGCAGTACTTC.